This is a list of T cell receptor beta chains from one sample in a study of blood T cell repertoires in COVID-19. Assay: immunoSEQ multiplex PCR; the TCRdb copy retains only in-frame clones and omits some. The profile shows roughly 100,000 clones, roughly 71% of them singletons. Input material: peripheral blood. Receptors originate from an elderly woman with acute or convalescent COVID-19. Each CDR3 is given with its conserved first and last residue. The D gene is left open where the match is weak. Size is omitted from some rows. Given values are once, few, many or a class for expanded clones.

V	D	J	size	CDR3	DNA
TRBV6-1	.	TRBJ2-2	.	CASSEIGDGELFF	TGTGCCAGCAGTGAAATAGGGGACGGGGAGCTGTTTTTT
TRBV6-2/TRBV6-3	TRBD2	TRBJ2-5	.	CASSSGGAGETQYF	TGTGCCAGCAGCAGCGGGGGGGCAGGAGAGACCCAGTACTTC
TRBV7-2	TRBD2	TRBJ2-3	.	CASSPAGLSTDTQYF	TGTGCCAGCAGCCCAGCGGGGCTAAGCACAGATACGCAGTATTTT
TRBV5-6	.	TRBJ1-2	.	CASSPRVRVLDGYTF	TGTGCCAGCAGCCCCAGGGTAAGGGTGCTCGATGGCTACACCTTC
TRBV11-2	.	TRBJ1-2	.	CASSLGAHDYGYTF	TGTGCCAGCAGCTTGGGGGCACACGACTATGGCTACACCTTC
TRBV28	.	TRBJ1-4	.	CASSSLSGGGEKLFF	TGTGCCAGCAGTTCCCTCAGCGGCGGAGGTGAAAAACTGTTTTTT
TRBV18	.	TRBJ2-1	.	CASSPPWTEYGNEQFF	TGTGCCAGCTCACCACCGTGGACAGAATATGGGAATGAGCAGTTCTTC
TRBV4-2	TRBD1	TRBJ1-2	.	CASSQDPGQGYYGYTF	TGTGCCAGCAGCCAAGATCCAGGACAGGGGTACTATGGCTACACCTTC
TRBV6-6	.	TRBJ1-6	many	CASRSSYNSPLHF	TGTGCCAGCAGGAGCTCCTATAATTCACCCCTCCACTTT
TRBV4-3	.	TRBJ2-2	.	CASSQESHRGGVNTGELFF	TGCGCCAGCAGCCAAGAGTCCCACAGGGGGGGCGTGAACACCGGGGAGCTGTTTTTT
TRBV28	.	TRBJ1-1	once	CASTLGTPVSEAFF	TGTGCCAGCACCCTAGGGACTCCGGTGTCTGAAGCTTTCTTT
TRBV19	.	TRBJ1-2	.	CASSLSDRPDYGYTF	TGTGCCAGTAGTCTCTCCGACAGGCCAGACTATGGCTACACCTTC
TRBV4-1	.	TRBJ1-3	.	CASSRIWGVGNTIYF	TGCGCCAGCAGCCGAATCTGGGGGGTCGGAAACACCATATATTTT
TRBV10-3	.	TRBJ2-3	.	CAISEQGFGEDTQYF	TGTGCCATCAGTGAGCAGGGGTTTGGGGAAGATACGCAGTATTTT
TRBV19	.	TRBJ2-1	.	CASSTDGWYNEQFF	TGTGCCAGTAGTACCGACGGGTGGTACAATGAGCAGTTCTTC
TRBV3-1/TRBV3-2	TRBD1	TRBJ1-2	.	CASNLGQTNYGYTF	TGTGCCAGCAACCTGGGACAGACCAACTATGGCTACACCTTC
TRBV4-2	.	TRBJ2-7	.	CASSPGGGRGEQYF	TGTGCCAGCAGCCCGGGCGGGGGCCGGGGCGAGCAGTACTTC
TRBV19	TRBD2	TRBJ2-3	once	CASTLSGGAGVSDTQYF	TGTGCCAGTACCCTCAGCGGGGGCGCGGGCGTCTCAGATACGCAGTATTTT
TRBV6-6	.	TRBJ2-7	.	CASSYSGSSYEQYF	TGTGCCAGCAGTTACTCGGGCAGCTCCTACGAGCAGTACTTC
TRBV7-2	.	TRBJ1-2	.	CASSSRNRDYGYTF	TGTGCCAGCAGCTCCAGGAACCGAGACTATGGCTACACCTTC
TRBV7-2	TRBD1	TRBJ1-1	.	CASSSTGTGEAFF	TGTGCCAGCAGCTCCACCGGGACAGGAGAAGCTTTCTTT
TRBV3-1/TRBV3-2	TRBD2	TRBJ2-2	.	CASSQVIQGGLAGGSTGELFF	TGTGCCAGCAGCCAAGTTATACAGGGGGGACTAGCGGGAGGGAGCACCGGGGAGCTGTTTTTT
TRBV11-2	.	TRBJ2-7	once	CASSPMGLIGRGSYEQYF	TGTGCCAGCAGCCCGATGGGGCTTATTGGAAGAGGCTCCTACGAGCAGTACTTC
TRBV4-3	TRBD1	TRBJ1-2	once	CASSPTTGQGAAGYTF	TGCGCCAGCAGCCCTACTACGGGACAGGGGGCCGCTGGCTACACCTTC
TRBV7-2	.	TRBJ2-7	.	CASSSPAWEQYF	TGTGCCAGCAGCAGCCCCGCCTGGGAGCAGTACTTC
TRBV2	.	TRBJ1-2	.	CASSEGSGVNGYTF	TGTGCCAGCAGTGAGGGGTCCGGGGTCAATGGCTACACCTTC
TRBV15	TRBD1	TRBJ1-5	.	CATSRGGTGNQPQHF	TGTGCCACCAGCAGAGGGGGGACAGGTAATCAGCCCCAGCATTTT
TRBV15	TRBD1	TRBJ1-2	.	CATSLRKTGEGYTF	TGTGCCACCAGCCTGAGGAAGACAGGGGAAGGCTACACCTTC
TRBV5-5	.	TRBJ1-1	.	CASQGVMNTEAFF	TGTGCCAGCCAGGGCGTCATGAACACTGAAGCTTTCTTT
TRBV7-9	.	TRBJ2-5	.	CASSLAGPETQYF	TGTGCCAGCAGCTTAGCGGGGCCGGAGACCCAGTACTTC
TRBV6-5	.	TRBJ2-7	.	CASSYSPSKSYEQYF	TGTGCCAGCAGTTACTCGCCTAGTAAGTCCTACGAGCAGTACTTC
TRBV7-3	TRBD2	TRBJ2-7	.	CASSLTSGGIYEQYF	TGTGCCAGCAGCTTAACTAGCGGGGGGATCTACGAGCAGTACTTC
TRBV5-1	.	TRBJ1-4	.	CASSLRPLNEKLFF	TGCGCCAGCAGCTTGCGCCCACTTAATGAAAAACTGTTTTTT
TRBV23-1	TRBD1	TRBJ1-1	.	CASSQSRDSRAFF	TGCGCCAGCAGTCAATCGAGGGACAGCCGAGCTTTCTTT
TRBV6-5	.	TRBJ1-1	.	CASSYMDRLNTEAFF	TGTGCCAGCAGTTACATGGACAGATTGAACACTGAAGCTTTCTTT